The 15 T cell receptor beta chains given below trace back to one sample, sequenced in a study of identical twins. TCRdb re-derived calls from the 5' RACE reads in MiXCR, one entry per CDR3 protein. The sample holds 450,000 or so distinct CDR3 sequences, about a fifth seen once. Sequenced input: naive T cells sorted from blood. These receptors originate from a man over 45 in good health.

The chain links TRBV4-3 to TRBJ2-7; 7 nucleotides line up with TRBD2. This CDR3 is built from 16 residues. The V gene's germline CDR1 is LGHNA and CDR2 YSLEER. With 0 bases clipped from V and 1 base from J, the junction kept 6 bases outside the gene matches. CDR3 nucleotides: TGCGCCAGCAGCCAAGATCACGGGGGGTTTTCCTACGAGCAGTACTTC. Protein sequence: CASSQDHGGFSYEQYF.

This clonotype was counted ten times or more. V gene TRBV7-9 combines with J gene TRBJ1-5, with D possibly TRBD1 on 6 matching bases. The CDR3 covers 14 residues. Germline V gene data show CDR1 as SEHNR and CDR2 as FQNEAQ (reference sequence). V lost 1 base and J lost 10, with 14 bases in between. For the CDR3, the DNA is TGTGCCAGCAGCTTAGACAGGGATGGGTCCCCCCAGCATTTT. Translation gives CASSLDRDGSPQHF.

This clonotype has just a few counts. This chain uses TRBV7-6 with TRBJ2-7; 9 bases are a match to TRBD1. Germline trimming cut 6 bases from V and 2 bases from J; bases unmatched to any gene: 8. The V gene's germline CDR1 is SGHVS and CDR2 FNYEAQ. This CDR3 region has 15 residues. CDR3 nucleotide sequence: TGTGCCAGCAGTTCCACAGGGGGCCTCCCCTACGAGCAGTACTTC. Protein sequence: CASSSTGGLPYEQYF.

In this sample, this clonotype turned up a few times. The CDR3 region is CASSSQGFSSTDTQYF. The CDR3 coding sequence is TGTGCCAGCAGCTCCCAGGGATTCTCTAGCACAGATACGCAGTATTTT. The gene calls are TRBV13 and TRBJ2-3, with a weak D call TRBD1 (5 bases). This CDR3 contains 16 residues. In germline, CDR1 is PRHDT, CDR2 FYEKMQ (reference sequence). Between the trimmed V and J ends, which lost 4 bases and 0 bases, there was a span of 14 bases.

The table lists this clonotype with many counts. The chain recombines TRBV28 with TRBJ1-5; 7 bases agree with TRBD1. The CDR3 extends over 14 amino acids. V was pared by 6 bases and J by 4 bases, with 6 bases of the junction left unmatched. Germline loops: CDR1 MDHEN, CDR2 SYDVKM. CDR3 residues: CASRADRYNQPQHF. CDR3 in DNA: TGTGCCAGCAGGGCGGACAGGTATAATCAGCCCCAGCATTTT. The variable domain in full, with the rest retrieved from reference TRBV28 and TRBJ1-5, is DVKVTQSSRYLVKRTGEKVFLECVQDMDHENMFWYRQDPGLGLRLIYFSYDVKMKEKGDIPEGYSVSREKKERFSLILESASTNQTSMYLCASRADRYNQPQHFGDGTRLSIL.

This clonotype was observed many times. The chain links TRBV20-1 to TRBJ1-2; D remains ambiguous. This CDR3 comprises 13 residues. Looked up from germline, CDR1 is DFQATT and CDR2 is SNEGSKA (reference sequence). Trimming took off 5 bases at V and 4 bases at J, with 14 bases between the two ends. The CDR3 DNA is TGCAGTGCTGTGGCGTTTGGTGGCTATGGCTACACCTTC. Translated: CSAVAFGGYGYTF.

This sequence joins TRBV5-1 and TRBJ2-1; 8 bases fit TRBD1. The CDR3 consists of 14 residues. The germline V gene has CDR1 SGHRS and CDR2 YFSETQ. The V gene end was trimmed by 1 base and the J gene end by 9 bases; junction bases not matched to a gene: 6. The CDR3 DNA is TGCGCCAGCAGCTTGCAGGGGGCCGGGAGTGAGCAGTTCTTC. It encodes CASSLQGAGSEQFF.

The chain combines TRBV27 with TRBJ1-1; TRBD1 might be the D (5 bases). Trimming left V 5 bases short and J 6 bases short, with 16 bases between. Germline-derived CDR1 and CDR2 are MNHEY and SMNVEV (reference sequence). The CDR3 is 14 amino acids. Here the CDR3 DNA reads TGTGCCAGCAGTCCCCTAGCAGGGTTGGCTGAAGCTTTCTTT. This encodes CASSPLAGLAEAFF.

This rearrangement joins TRBV29-1 to TRBJ2-7; D is unresolved. The CDR3 has 14 residues. Germline V gives CDR1 SQVTM, CDR2 ANQGSEA. Trimming took off 1 base at V and 2 bases at J, with 12 bases between the two ends. This CDR3 reads CSVEGVGQAYEQYF. CDR3 nucleotide sequence: TGCAGCGTTGAAGGTGTTGGCCAGGCCTACGAGCAGTACTTC.

This clonotype was counted a few times. The chain combines TRBV9 with TRBJ1-2; 11 bases line up with TRBD1. After removal of 3 bases from V and 4 bases from J, the junction contained 5 bases not matched to a gene. This CDR3 contains 15 residues. Germline V lookup: CDR1 SGDLS, CDR2 YYNGEE. DNA of the CDR3: TGTGCCAGCAGCGGCCGGACAGGGGGCGCCTATGGCTACACCTTC. This encodes CASSGRTGGAYGYTF.

This clonotype came up a few times. CDR3 DNA: TGTGCCAGCAGCTTCCCCCGGGAGGAGGAAGAAGATACGCAGTATTTT. It specifies CASSFPREEEEDTQYF. The chain employs TRBV28 and TRBJ2-3; TRBD2 matches at 7 bases. Germline CDR1 is MDHEN and CDR2 is SYDVKM. CDR3 length equals 16 residues. The V gene end was trimmed by 6 bases and the J gene end by 5 bases; junction bases not matched to a gene: 14.

This clonotype occurred once. This sequence joins TRBV6-5 and TRBJ1-4; the match to TRBD1 covers 7 bases. Germline trimming cut 2 bases from V and 14 bases from J; bases unmatched to any gene: 8. The CDR3 sequence is 13 residues long. The germline gives CDR1 MNHEY, CDR2 SVGAGI. This chain's CDR3 is CASSYTLTGNLFF. The CDR3 coding sequence is TGTGCCAGCAGTTACACCCTGACAGGGAACCTGTTTTTT.

The chain combines TRBV10-3 with TRBJ2-1; D gene uncertain. Trimming took 7 bases from V and 6 from J, leaving 16 bases between them. The germline gives CDR1 ENHRY, CDR2 SYGVKD. The length of the CDR3 is 14 residues. CDR3 amino acids: CAIKDVTQANEQFF. CDR3 sequence (DNA): TGTGCCATCAAGGACGTAACCCAGGCCAATGAGCAGTTCTTC.

This clonotype was found a few times. The V and J genes are TRBV20-1 and TRBJ2-7; the D gene is possibly TRBD1 (5 bases). Germline V gene sequence: CDR1 DFQATT, CDR2 SNEGSKA (reference sequence). This CDR3 comprises 15 residues. Trimming took 1 base from V and 2 from J, leaving 15 bases between them. CDR3 bases: TGCAGTGCTAGAGTATCGGGCAGGGTCACCTACGAGCAGTACTTC. It is translated as CSARVSGRVTYEQYF.

As to this clonotype: A read error may produce the germline difference seen at one junction end. The genes are TRBV5-1 and TRBJ2-5; maybe TRBD1 (6 bases). This CDR3 comprises 14 residues. Germline V gene sequence: CDR1 SGHRS, CDR2 YFSETQ. CDR3 DNA: TGCGCCAGCAGCTTTTTACAGGGCCAAGAGGCCCAGTACTTC. Protein: CASSFLQGQEAQYF.